The rows below give T cell receptor beta chains drawn from one sample of a study of cytomegalovirus exposure and HLA in healthy donors. The protocol was immunoSEQ multiplex PCR, while the TCRdb copy is restricted to in-frame clones and leaves out a portion. The data hold 100,000 to 120,000 clones, with 78% observed a single time. Material: PBMCs. These receptors all stem from a woman in her 30s in good health and CMV-seronegative. CDR3s include the opening cysteine and the closing phenylalanine or tryptophan. D genes are given only for firm matches. Expanded clones get a size class; other rows say once, few or many, or leave the size out.

size,J,D,V,CDR3,DNA
NA,TRBJ2-4,TRBD1,TRBV7-2,CASSSGQELVQYF,TGTGCCAGCAGCTCGGGACAGGAACTTGTTCAGTACTTC
NA,TRBJ2-7,TRBD2,TRBV7-2,CASSPWPTSGEEDEQYF,TGTGCCAGCAGCCCTTGGCCGACTAGCGGTGAGGAAGACGAGCAGTACTTC
few,TRBJ2-3,NA,TRBV7-2,CASSLVAGTDTQYF,TGTGCCAGCAGCTTAGTGGCGGGGACAGATACGCAGTATTTT
NA,TRBJ1-1,NA,TRBV2,CASSDVNTEAFF,TGTGCCAGCAGTGACGTGAACACTGAAGCTTTCTTT
NA,TRBJ1-6,TRBD1,TRBV4-1,CASSQEGGNPPLHF,TGCGCCAGCAGCCAAGAAGGGGGCAATCCACCCCTCCACTTT
NA,TRBJ2-7,TRBD1,TRBV4-2,CASSQGQGASYEQYF,TGTGCCAGCAGCCAAGGGCAGGGGGCCTCCTACGAGCAGTACTTC
NA,TRBJ1-2,NA,TRBV4-1,CASSQVTGTYGYTF,TGCGCCAGCAGCCAGGTTACAGGGACCTATGGCTACACCTTC
NA,TRBJ1-1,NA,TRBV19,CASSYSGETEAFF,TGTGCCAGTAGCTACTCAGGGGAAACTGAAGCTTTCTTT
NA,TRBJ2-7,TRBD2,TRBV7-8,CASSSLSGRVYEQYF,TGTGCCAGCAGCTCTTTAAGCGGGAGGGTCTACGAGCAGTACTTC
NA,TRBJ2-7,NA,TRBV5-1,CASSLRARPEGGDEQYF,TGCGCCAGCAGCTTGCGGGCCCGGCCTGAGGGGGGGGACGAGCAGTACTTC
NA,TRBJ2-3,TRBD2,TRBV9,CASSVVGGSTDTQYF,TGTGCCAGCAGCGTAGTGGGGGGGAGCACAGATACGCAGTATTTT
few,TRBJ2-6,NA,TRBV30,CAWSPRGGSGANVLTF,TGTGCCTGGAGCCCTAGGGGTGGCTCTGGGGCCAACGTCCTGACTTTC
NA,TRBJ2-7,NA,TRBV30,CAWSVGRKTYEQYF,TGTGCCTGGAGTGTGGGCAGGAAGACCTACGAGCAGTACTTC
NA,TRBJ2-1,NA,TRBV7-2,CASSLSRAYNEQFF,TGTGCCAGCAGCCTTAGCAGGGCCTACAATGAGCAGTTCTTC
NA,TRBJ1-5,NA,TRBV6-1,CASSESGGVNQPQHF,TGTGCCAGCAGTGAGTCGGGGGGAGTCAATCAGCCCCAGCATTTT
once,TRBJ2-1,NA,TRBV6-5,CASSKQGRNEQFF,TGTGCCAGCAGTAAGCAGGGGCGTAATGAGCAGTTCTTC
few,TRBJ2-7,TRBD2,TRBV28,CASSFTAGGNYEQYF,TGTGCCAGCAGTTTTACAGCGGGGGGGAACTACGAGCAGTACTTC
few,TRBJ1-2,TRBD1,TRBV7-8,CASSFRGRQGDYGYTF,TGTGCCAGCAGCTTCAGGGGAAGACAGGGGGACTATGGCTACACCTTC
NA,TRBJ1-1,TRBD1,TRBV6-5,CASSPGTGGTEAFF,TGTGCCAGCAGTCCCGGGACAGGGGGGACTGAAGCTTTCTTT
NA,TRBJ2-1,TRBD1,TRBV27,CASSLSGQLYNEQFF,TGTGCCAGCAGTTTGTCGGGACAGCTATACAATGAGCAGTTCTTC
NA,TRBJ2-7,NA,TRBV6-5,CASSSPFSQAYEQYF,TGTGCCAGCAGTTCACCTTTCTCGCAGGCCTACGAGCAGTACTTC
NA,TRBJ1-4,NA,TRBV6-1,CASSPQGGDNEKLFF,TGTGCCAGCAGTCCTCAGGGAGGGGACAATGAAAAACTGTTTTTT
NA,TRBJ2-3,TRBD2,TRBV29-1,CSGLAGPTDTQYF,TGCAGCGGGTTAGCGGGGCCCACAGATACGCAGTATTTT
NA,TRBJ2-7,NA,TRBV30,CAWSVVLSGEQYF,TGTGCCTGGAGTGTTGTCCTGTCGGGAGAGCAGTACTTC
few,TRBJ2-1,TRBD2,TRBV7-9,CASSFVPGLVPNEQFF,TGTGCCAGCAGCTTCGTACCGGGACTAGTGCCCAATGAGCAGTTCTTC
few,TRBJ1-1,TRBD1,TRBV6-6,CASSSMTGGEAFF,TGTGCCAGCAGTTCGATGACAGGGGGAGAAGCTTTCTTT
NA,TRBJ2-1,TRBD2,TRBV7-8,CASSRTSGNTYNEQFF,TGTGCCAGCAGCAGGACTAGCGGAAACACCTACAATGAGCAGTTCTTC
NA,TRBJ1-1,TRBD1,TRBV28,CASSSHLRTGGNTEAFF,TGTGCCAGCAGTTCTCACCTAAGGACAGGGGGGAACACTGAAGCTTTCTTT
NA,TRBJ2-3,TRBD2,TRBV11-2,CASSLTGLLMDTQYF,TGTGCCAGCAGCTTAACGGGACTATTGATGGATACGCAGTATTTT
NA,TRBJ2-1,NA,TRBV7-2,CASSLTISQGGVNEQFF,TGTGCCAGCAGCTTAACTATTTCCCAGGGAGGAGTCAATGAGCAGTTCTTC